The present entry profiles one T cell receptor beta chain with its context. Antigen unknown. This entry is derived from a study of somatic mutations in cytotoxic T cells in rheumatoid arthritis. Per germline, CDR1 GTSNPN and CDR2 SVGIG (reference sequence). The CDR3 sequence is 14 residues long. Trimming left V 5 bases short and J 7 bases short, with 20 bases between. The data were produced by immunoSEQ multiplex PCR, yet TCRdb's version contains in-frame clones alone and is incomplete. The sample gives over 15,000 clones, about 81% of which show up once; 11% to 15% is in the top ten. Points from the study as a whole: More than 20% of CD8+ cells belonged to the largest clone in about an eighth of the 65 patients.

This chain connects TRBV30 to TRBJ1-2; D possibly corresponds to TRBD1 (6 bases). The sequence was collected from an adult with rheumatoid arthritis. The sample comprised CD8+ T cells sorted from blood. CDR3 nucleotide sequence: TGTGCCTGGGCCAAATGGGGACACACTCGTGGCTACACCTTC. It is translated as CAWAKWGHTRGYTF.